This T cell receptor (beta chain) was sequenced during a study of blood T cells in healthy people across ages. Study at large: There was about one barcoded beta molecule captured by template switching per two T cells. Whole-study findings and limits: Across the age range, TCR beta diversity per million T cells fell in a roughly linear way. Samples with more naive T cells showed higher observed beta diversity. Investigators viewed diversity estimates from one million T cells as underestimates, the study reported.

With respect to this clonotype: Its antigen is unidentified.

It was with a sample-barcoded 5' primer and a J-beta primer mix that a second PCR of about 6 to 11 cycles was run. TCRdb called the 5' RACE reads again in MiXCR, with one record for every CDR3 protein. The data show about 2 million distinct CDR3 sequences, with less than 50% seen just once and roughly 2% held by the top ten. The material sequenced was blood. The receptor was isolated from a woman between 40 and 50 years old in good health.

CDR3 region: CSARDQAGRITEAFF. CDR3 sequence (DNA): TGCAGTGCTAGAGATCAGGCAGGGAGGATCACTGAAGCTTTCTTT. This chain joins TRBV20-1 and TRBJ1-1; possibly TRBD1 for D (5 bases). Deletions cut 0 bases from V and 4 bases from J, with 15 bases between. CDR1 is DFQATT, CDR2 SNEGSKA, per germline (reference sequence). CDR3 length equals 15 residues.